The TCR beta chain described here comes from a study of T cell repertoires in cytomegalovirus infection (dated by TCRdb to between 2018 and 2021). Turning to the overall study: Because public TCR beta signatures pointed to carriage of CMV infection together with the matching HLA type, the HLA type of each donor mattered for the analysis.

According to the germline V gene (reference sequence), CDR1 reads SGHNT and CDR2 reads YYREEE. Reading from cysteine to phenylalanine, the CDR3 counts 19 amino acids. Only the CDR3 DNA is retained, 57 bases long and in frame from the first base. The V end loses 1 base and the J end loses 2 bases, and a stretch of 24 bases separates them. General findings and caveats noted by the study authors: In both this cohort and an independent roughly 400-donor cohort, the cumulative frequency of public TCR beta family members distinguished carriers of CMV infection plus the relevant HLA type. The ex vivo response was dominated by HLA-C-restricted CMV-specific TCR beta clonotypes, which also provided the single most frequent clonotype in two of eight donors.

Points on this clonotype: Its antigen remains unidentified. Base quality data are lacking; no much larger clone is found one base away.

The sample was run on an Illumina HiSeq 1500. TCRdb cleaned the public reads at Q25 with fastp, built clones with MiXCR and kept in-frame beta chains. Each entry merges the rows of one CDR3 protein and shows their most common DNA and genes. This sample has around 740,000 distinct CDR3 sequences in its table, and under 40% of those were observed once. The top ten clonotypes cover 2.5% to 3.5% of the sample. The chain was built from TRBV5-4 and TRBJ2-5; TRBD2 could be the D gene, as 5 bases match. Sequencing input: PBMCs. The receptor comes from a human donor in good health (CMV status not recorded). Some clones in this sample may be carry-over from other donors' samples. The DNA sequence is TGTGCCAGCAGCTTGAGGTTGACCAATTCGAGGAGGTTTCAAGAGACCCAGTACTTC. It translates to CASSLRLTNSRRFQETQYF.